Below, one T cell receptor beta chain is given with its context. There is no known antigen for this receptor. Base-call qualities are not available, and no considerably larger clone is one nucleotide away. The CDR3 regions of human TCRbeta chains were subjected to immunosequencing. As for the original processing: TCRs in the repertoires were matched against a reference library of SARS-CoV-2-specific TCRs that had been generated with the MIRA antigen-specificity platform. Breadth was defined as the fraction of unique TCRs that were SARS-CoV-2-associated. Depth was defined as the fraction of total T cells that were SARS-CoV-2-associated. Using the MIRA data, each spike-specific TCR was mapped to the spike region that the TCR reacts to and placed in a CD4 or CD8 class. Log10-transformed breadth and depth values were compared by one-way ANOVA with Sidak's multiple comparisons tests. What TCRdb holds here is the immuneACCESS table cut down to in-frame rearrangements. Part of the clones is not present; checked against another copy, under half of the missing clones reflect an unresolved V gene, and the others are unexplained. V, J and clone size are taken as reported in that table, and D and trimming were inferred from the DNA itself. The sample yields about 110,000 clones; about 90% were counted once. Of the sample, 4% to 5.5% falls within the top ten clones.

Taken with the paper, the label for time point translates to: about 28 days (+/-7) after the second vaccine dose. AZD1222 recipients with second doses at about 4 weeks or about 12 weeks were pooled, because spike-specific TCR depth and breadth did not differ between schedules. Samples from vaccinated people were obtained from the UK trials COV001 and COV002, which included a single-blind randomized controlled phase 2/3 trial of AZD1222 (ChAdOx1 nCoV-19) in healthy adults. For TCRbeta chain sequencing, PBMC samples from trial participants were taken at day 0 and at day 28 after the second dose. In the germline V gene, CDR1 corresponds to KGHSH and CDR2 to LQKENI. The CDR3 goes from the cysteine to the phenylalanine over 14 residues. Solely the CDR3 DNA is kept, with 42 bases framed from the first base. V gives up 3 bases and J gives up 3 bases, and the segment between their germline ends measures 11 bases.

This specimen belongs to a study of T cell responses to AZD1222 COVID-19 vaccine (dated by TCRdb to the early 2020s). In terms of the full investigation: A total of 233 trial participants underwent TCR sequencing, of whom nearly 210 had received two doses of AZD1222 and about 25 had received two doses of the MenACWY control vaccine. Trial participants were enrolled by age into 18-55, 56-69 and 70-plus year subgroups, with roughly 160, 29 and 62 TCR-sequenced participants respectively. General conclusions and limits of the study: Conclusions about previously exposed vaccinees were limited because only 6 or 7 AZD1222 recipients were SARS-CoV-2 seropositive at baseline. Reportedly, close to half of the unique spike-specific TCRs recognized epitopes lying outside the regions that are mutated in the B.1.351 and B.1.1.7 variants. Because no day 14 peak-response samples were available, the repertoires could be characterized only after the peak T cell response. Participants were mostly white British, with more females than males. The authors suggested clonal diversity may have been underestimated. The 56-69-year group was small, and its depth increase did not reach significance, likely because of low power. Spike-specific TCR breadth and depth rose significantly after two AZD1222 doses compared with day 0 and with MenACWY recipients. Vaccine-associated CD4 TCRs spanned the whole spike protein, with dominant responses in regions 160-218 and 743-854.

The rearranged segments are TRBV18 and TRBJ1-1; D gene: possibly TRBD1, on 6 matching bases. The sequence was obtained from an adult who received the AZD1222 COVID-19 vaccine. The starting material was peripheral blood, obtained 28 days after the second AZD1222 dose. The nucleotide sequence reads as follows: TGTGCCAGCTCACCGGTATACAGGGACACTGAAGCTTTCTTT. The translation is CASSPVYRDTEAFF.